This TCR beta chain was recovered during a study of T-cell reconstitution after alpha-beta-depleted transplantation in children. Unique molecular identifiers were built into the TCRbeta library. MiXCR was run by TCRdb on the PCR reads, yielding one entry per CDR3 protein. Counted here are a few hundred thousand distinct CDR3 sequences, 10% occurring once; the ten biggest clones make up around 2.5%. This clonotype was recorded a few times. The germline V gene encodes CDR1 SGHTA and CDR2 FQGTGA. After removal of 4 bases from V and 4 bases from J, the junction contained 9 bases not matched to a gene. CDR3 size: 16 residues.

The clonotype comes from a human donor who donated a stem cell graft to a child with acute lymphoblastic leukemia. This specimen was PBMCs from the stem cell graft donor, taken from the stem cell graft. The chain carries TRBV7-3 and TRBJ2-2; TRBD2 matches at 7 bases. The CDR3 nucleotides read TGTGCCAGCAGCTCGTTCGGGGGGTCTGGCACCGGGGAGCTGTTTTTT. Encoded protein: CASSSFGGSGTGELFF.